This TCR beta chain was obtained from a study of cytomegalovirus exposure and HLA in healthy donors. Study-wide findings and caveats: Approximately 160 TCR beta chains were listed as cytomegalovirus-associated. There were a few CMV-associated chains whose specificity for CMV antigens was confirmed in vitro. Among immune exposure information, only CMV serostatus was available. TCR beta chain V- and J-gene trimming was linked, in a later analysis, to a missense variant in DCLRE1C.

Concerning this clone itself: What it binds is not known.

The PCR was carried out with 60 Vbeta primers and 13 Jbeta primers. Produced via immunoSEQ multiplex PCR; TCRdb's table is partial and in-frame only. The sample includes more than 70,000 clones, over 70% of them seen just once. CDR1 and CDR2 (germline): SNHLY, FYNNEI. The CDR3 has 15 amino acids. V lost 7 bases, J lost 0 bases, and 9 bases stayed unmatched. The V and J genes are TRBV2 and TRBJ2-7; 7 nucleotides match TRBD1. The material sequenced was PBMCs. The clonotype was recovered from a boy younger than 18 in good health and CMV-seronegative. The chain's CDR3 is CASTLAGTDSYEQYF. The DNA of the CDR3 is TGTGCCAGCACCCTGGCCGGGACAGACTCCTACGAGCAGTACTTC.